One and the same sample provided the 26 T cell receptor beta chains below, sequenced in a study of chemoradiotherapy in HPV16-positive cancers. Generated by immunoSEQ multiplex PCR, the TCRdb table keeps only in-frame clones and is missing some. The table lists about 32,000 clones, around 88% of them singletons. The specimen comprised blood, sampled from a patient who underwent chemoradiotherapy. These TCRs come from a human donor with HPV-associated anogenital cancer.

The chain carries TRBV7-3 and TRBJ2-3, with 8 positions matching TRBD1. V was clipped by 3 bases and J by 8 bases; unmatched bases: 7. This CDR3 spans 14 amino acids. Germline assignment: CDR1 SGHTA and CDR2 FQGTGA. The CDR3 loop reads CASSFHRGEVTQYF. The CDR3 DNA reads TGTGCCAGCAGCTTTCACAGGGGGGAGGTTACGCAGTATTTT.

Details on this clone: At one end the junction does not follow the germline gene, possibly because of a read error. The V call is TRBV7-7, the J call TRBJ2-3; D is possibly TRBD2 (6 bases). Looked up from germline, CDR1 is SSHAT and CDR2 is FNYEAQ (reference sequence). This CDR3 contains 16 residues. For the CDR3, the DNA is TGTGCTAGCAGCCCGGGGAGGCTAGTGAGCACAGATACGCAGTATTTT. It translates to CASSPGRLVSTDTQYF.

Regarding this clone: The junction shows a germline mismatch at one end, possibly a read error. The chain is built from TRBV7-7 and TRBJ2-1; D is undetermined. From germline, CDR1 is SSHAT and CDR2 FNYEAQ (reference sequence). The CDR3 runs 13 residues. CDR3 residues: CASSFTAYNEQFF. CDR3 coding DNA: TGTGCTAGCAGCTTTACAGCCTACAATGAGCAGTTCTTC.

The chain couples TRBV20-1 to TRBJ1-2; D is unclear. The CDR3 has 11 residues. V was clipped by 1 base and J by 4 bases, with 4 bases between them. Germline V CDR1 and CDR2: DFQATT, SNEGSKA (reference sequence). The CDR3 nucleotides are TGCAGTGCTAGAGGGGGCTATGGCTACACCTTC. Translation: CSARGGYGYTF.

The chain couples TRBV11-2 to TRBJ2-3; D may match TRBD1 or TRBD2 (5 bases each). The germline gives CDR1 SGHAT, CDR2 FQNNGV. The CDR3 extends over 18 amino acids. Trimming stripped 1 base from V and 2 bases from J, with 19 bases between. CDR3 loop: CASSLGGTGTIFTDTQYF. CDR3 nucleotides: TGTGCCAGCAGCTTAGGGGGCACCGGGACGATTTTCACAGATACGCAGTATTTT.

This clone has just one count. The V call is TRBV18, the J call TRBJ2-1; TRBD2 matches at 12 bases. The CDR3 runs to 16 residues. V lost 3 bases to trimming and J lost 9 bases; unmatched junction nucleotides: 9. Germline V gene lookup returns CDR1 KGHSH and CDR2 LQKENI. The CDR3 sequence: CASSPTPSGGAGEQFF. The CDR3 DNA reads TGTGCCAGCTCACCGACCCCTAGCGGGGGGGCGGGTGAGCAGTTCTTC.

The CDR3 sequence: CASSVRGDNEKLFF. CDR3 in DNA: TGTGCCAGCAGCGTACGGGGGGATAATGAAAAACTGTTTTTT. The chain links TRBV9 to TRBJ1-4; D perhaps matches TRBD1 (5 bases). V gave up 1 base and J gave up 4 bases, with 8 bases separating them. CDR1 is SGDLS, CDR2 YYNGEE, per germline. The length of the CDR3 is 14 residues. Full variable domain (remainder filled in from reference TRBV9 and TRBJ1-4): DSGVTQTPKHLITATGQRVTLRCSPRSGDLSVYWYQQSLDQGLQFLIQYYNGEERAKGNILERFSAQQFPDLHSELNLSSLELGDSALYFCASSVRGDNEKLFFGSGTQLSVL.

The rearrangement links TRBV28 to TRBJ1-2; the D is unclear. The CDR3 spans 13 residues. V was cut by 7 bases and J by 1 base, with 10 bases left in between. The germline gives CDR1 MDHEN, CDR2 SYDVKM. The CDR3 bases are TGTGCCAGCAAAGCAGCCTTTAACTATGGCTACACCTTC. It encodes CASKAAFNYGYTF.

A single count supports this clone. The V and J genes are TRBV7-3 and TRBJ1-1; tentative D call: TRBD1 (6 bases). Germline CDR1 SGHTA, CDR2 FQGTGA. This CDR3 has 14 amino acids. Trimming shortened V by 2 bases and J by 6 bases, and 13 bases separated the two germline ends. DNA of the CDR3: TGTGCCAGCAGCTTAGAGAGGGGGGTGCCTGAAGCTTTCTTT. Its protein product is CASSLERGVPEAFF.

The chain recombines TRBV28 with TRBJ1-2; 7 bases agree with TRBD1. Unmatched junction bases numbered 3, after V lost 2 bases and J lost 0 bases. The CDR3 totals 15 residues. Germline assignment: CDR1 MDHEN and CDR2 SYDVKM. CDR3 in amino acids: CASSLETGANYGYTF. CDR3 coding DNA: TGTGCCAGCAGTTTAGAAACAGGGGCTAACTATGGCTACACCTTC.

Written as DNA, the CDR3 is TGTGCCAGCAGCTTGACTAGCGGGGGGACTACAGATACGCAGTATTTT. Residues: CASSLTSGGTTDTQYF. The genes are TRBV7-2 and TRBJ2-3, with TRBD2 matching over 13 bases. Germline V CDR1 and CDR2: SGHTA, FQGNSA. The CDR3 covers 16 residues. Trimming cost V 3 bases and J 3 bases; bases outside gene matches: 3.

The CDR3 region is CASKLGILDAGELFF. The CDR3, as DNA: TGTGCCAGCAAGCTCGGGATCCTCGACGCCGGGGAGCTGTTTTTT. This chain joins TRBV27 and TRBJ2-2; D may be TRBD2 (5 bases). V was cut by 7 bases and J by 6 bases, with 18 bases left in between. This CDR3 has 15 residues. CDR1 and CDR2 (germline): MNHEY, SMNVEV (reference sequence).

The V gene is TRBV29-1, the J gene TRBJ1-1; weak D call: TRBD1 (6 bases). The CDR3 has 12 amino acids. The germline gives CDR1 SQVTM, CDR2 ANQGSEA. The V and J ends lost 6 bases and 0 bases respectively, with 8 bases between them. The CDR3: CSVKGVNTEAFF. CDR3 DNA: TGCAGCGTAAAGGGGGTGAACACTGAAGCTTTCTTT.

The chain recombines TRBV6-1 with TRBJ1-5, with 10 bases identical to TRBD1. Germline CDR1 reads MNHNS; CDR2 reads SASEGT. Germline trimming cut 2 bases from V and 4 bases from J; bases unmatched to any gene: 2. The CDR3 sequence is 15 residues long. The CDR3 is CASSERTGGNQPQHF. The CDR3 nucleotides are TGTGCCAGCAGTGAACGGACAGGGGGTAATCAGCCCCAGCATTTT.

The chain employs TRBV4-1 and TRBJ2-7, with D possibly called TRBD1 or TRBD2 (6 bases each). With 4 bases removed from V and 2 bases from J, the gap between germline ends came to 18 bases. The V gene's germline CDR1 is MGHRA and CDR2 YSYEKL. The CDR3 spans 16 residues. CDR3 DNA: TGCGCCAGCAGCCCCTTCGCCACGGGGGCCGCCTACGAGCAGTACTTC. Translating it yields CASSPFATGAAYEQYF.

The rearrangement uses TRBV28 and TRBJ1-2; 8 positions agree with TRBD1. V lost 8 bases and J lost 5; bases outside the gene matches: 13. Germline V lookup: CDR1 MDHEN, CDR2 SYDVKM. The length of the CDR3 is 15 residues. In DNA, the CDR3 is TGTGCCAGCCGGGCAGGGGGCGACTACACGTATGGCTACACCTTC. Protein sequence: CASRAGGDYTYGYTF.

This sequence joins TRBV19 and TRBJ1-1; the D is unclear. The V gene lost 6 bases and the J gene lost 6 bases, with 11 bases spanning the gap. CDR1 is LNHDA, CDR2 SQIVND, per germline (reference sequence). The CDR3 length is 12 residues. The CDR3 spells CASSPGVAEAFF. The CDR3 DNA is TGTGCCAGTAGCCCGGGTGTGGCTGAAGCTTTCTTT.

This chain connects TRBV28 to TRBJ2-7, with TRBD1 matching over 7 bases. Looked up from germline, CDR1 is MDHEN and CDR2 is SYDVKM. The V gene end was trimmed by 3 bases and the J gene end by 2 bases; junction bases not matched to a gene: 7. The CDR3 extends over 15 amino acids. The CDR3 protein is CASSFIGQVAYEQYF. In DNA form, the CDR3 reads TGTGCCAGCAGTTTTATTGGACAGGTCGCCTACGAGCAGTACTTC. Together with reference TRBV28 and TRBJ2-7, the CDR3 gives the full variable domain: DVKVTQSSRYLVKRTGEKVFLECVQDMDHENMFWYRQDPGLGLRLIYFSYDVKMKEKGDIPEGYSVSREKKERFSLILESASTNQTSMYLCASSFIGQVAYEQYFGPGTRLTVT.

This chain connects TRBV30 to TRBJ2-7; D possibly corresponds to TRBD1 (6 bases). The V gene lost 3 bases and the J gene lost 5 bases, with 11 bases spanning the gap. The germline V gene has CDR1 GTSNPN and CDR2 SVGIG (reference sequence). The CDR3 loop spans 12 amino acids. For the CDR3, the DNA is TGTGCCTGGAGAGAGAACAGGGACGAGCAGTACTTC. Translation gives CAWRENRDEQYF.

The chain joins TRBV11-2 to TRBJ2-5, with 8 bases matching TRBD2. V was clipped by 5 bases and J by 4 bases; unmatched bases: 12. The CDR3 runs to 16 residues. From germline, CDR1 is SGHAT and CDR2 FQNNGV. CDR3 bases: TGTGCCAGCAGCGCACGCCTCGCCGGGGGGGCAGAGACCCAGTACTTC. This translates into CASSARLAGGAETQYF.

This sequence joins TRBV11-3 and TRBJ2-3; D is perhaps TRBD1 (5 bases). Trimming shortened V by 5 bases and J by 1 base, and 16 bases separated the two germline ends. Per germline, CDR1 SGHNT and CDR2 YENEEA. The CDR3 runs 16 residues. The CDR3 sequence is CASSRQGSVGTDTQYF. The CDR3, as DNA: TGTGCCAGCAGCCGTCAGGGTTCCGTGGGCACAGATACGCAGTATTTT. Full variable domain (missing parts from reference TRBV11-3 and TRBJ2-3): EAGVVQSPRYKIIEKKQPVAFWCNPISGHNTLYWYLQNLGQGPELLIRYENEEAVDDSQLPKDRFSAERLKGVDSTLKIQPAELGDSAVYLCASSRQGSVGTDTQYFGPGTRLTVL.

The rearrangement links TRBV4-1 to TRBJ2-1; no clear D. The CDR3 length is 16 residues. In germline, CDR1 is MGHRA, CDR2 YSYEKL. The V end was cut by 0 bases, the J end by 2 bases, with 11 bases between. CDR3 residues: CASSQDATGPYNEQFF. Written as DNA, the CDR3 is TGCGCCAGCAGCCAAGATGCCACCGGACCCTACAATGAGCAGTTCTTC.

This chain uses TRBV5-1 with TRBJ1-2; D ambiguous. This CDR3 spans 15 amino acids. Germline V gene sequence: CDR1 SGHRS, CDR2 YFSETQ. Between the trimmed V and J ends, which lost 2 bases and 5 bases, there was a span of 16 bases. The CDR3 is CASSFLGSSTYGYTF. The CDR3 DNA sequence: TGCGCCAGCAGCTTTTTAGGTAGCAGCACTTATGGCTACACCTTC.

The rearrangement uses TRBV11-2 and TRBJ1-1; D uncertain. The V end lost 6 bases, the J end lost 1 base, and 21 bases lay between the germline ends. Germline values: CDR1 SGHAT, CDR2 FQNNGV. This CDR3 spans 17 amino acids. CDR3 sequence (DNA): TGTGCCAGCAGTCCAGCGAGAGGACCTGTCGGGAACACTGAAGCTTTCTTT. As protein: CASSPARGPVGNTEAFF.

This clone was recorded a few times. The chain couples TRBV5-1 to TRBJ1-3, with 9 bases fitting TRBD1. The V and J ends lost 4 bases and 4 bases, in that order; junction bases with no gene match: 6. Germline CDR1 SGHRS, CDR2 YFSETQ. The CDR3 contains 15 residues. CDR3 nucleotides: TGCGCCAGCAGCCCCCGGACAGGGGCGGGAAACACCATATATTTT. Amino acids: CASSPRTGAGNTIYF. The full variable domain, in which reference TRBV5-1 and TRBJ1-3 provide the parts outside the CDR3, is KAGVTQTPRYLIKTRGQQVTLSCSPISGHRSVSWYQQTPGQGLQFLFEYFSETQRNKGNFPGRFSGRQFSNSRSEMNVSTLELGDSALYLCASSPRTGAGNTIYFGEGSWLTVV.

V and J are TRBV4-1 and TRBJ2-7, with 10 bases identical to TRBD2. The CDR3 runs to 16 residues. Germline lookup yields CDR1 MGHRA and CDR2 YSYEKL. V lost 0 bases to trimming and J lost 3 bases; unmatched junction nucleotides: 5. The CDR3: CASSQDSSGSIYEQYF. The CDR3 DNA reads TGCGCCAGCAGCCAAGATTCTAGCGGGAGTATCTACGAGCAGTACTTC.